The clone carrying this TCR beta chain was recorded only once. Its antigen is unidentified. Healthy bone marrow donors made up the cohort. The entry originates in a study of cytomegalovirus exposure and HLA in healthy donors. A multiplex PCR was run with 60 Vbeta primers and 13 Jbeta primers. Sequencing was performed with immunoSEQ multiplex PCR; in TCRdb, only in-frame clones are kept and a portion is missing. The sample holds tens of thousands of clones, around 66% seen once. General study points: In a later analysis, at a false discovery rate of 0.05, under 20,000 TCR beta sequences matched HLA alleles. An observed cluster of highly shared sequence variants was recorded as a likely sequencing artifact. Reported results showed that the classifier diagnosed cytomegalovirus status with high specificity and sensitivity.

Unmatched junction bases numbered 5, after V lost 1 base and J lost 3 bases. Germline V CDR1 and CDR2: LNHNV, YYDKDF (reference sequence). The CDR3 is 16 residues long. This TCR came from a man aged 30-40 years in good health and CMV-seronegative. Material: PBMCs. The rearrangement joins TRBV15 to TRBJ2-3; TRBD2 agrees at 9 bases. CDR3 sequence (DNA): TGTGCCACCAGCAGAGGCGGCGGGGGGGCGACAGATACGCAGTATTTT. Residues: CATSRGGGGATDTQYF.